The 2 T cell receptor beta chains listed next were all sequenced from one sample in a study of cytomegalovirus exposure and HLA in healthy donors. The repertoire was sequenced with immunoSEQ multiplex PCR; TCRdb's copy has only in-frame clones and lacks some. Altogether 82,000 or so clones are present, approximately 95% being singletons, with the ten largest covering nearly 0.7%. The source material was PBMCs. The receptors stem from a young woman in good health and CMV-seronegative.

V usage is TRBV11-3 and J usage is TRBJ2-7, with 11 bases fitting TRBD1. J lost 4 bases, V lost 5 bases, and 4 bases had no gene match. The germline V gene encodes CDR1 SGHNT and CDR2 YENEEA. The CDR3 totals 14 residues. The CDR3 protein is CASSPGQGAYEQYF. For the CDR3, the DNA is TGTGCCAGCAGCCCCGGACAGGGGGCTTACGAGCAGTACTTC.

This clone was recorded only once. V and J are TRBV6-1 and TRBJ1-1; possible D gene TRBD1, 6 bases. Germline V CDR1 and CDR2: MNHNS, SASEGT. The CDR3 contains 15 residues. Between the trimmed V and J ends, which lost 7 bases and 1 base, there was a span of 16 bases. The CDR3 region has the DNA TGTGCCAGCAAAGGGCAGGGGTCGACGAACACTGAAGCTTTCTTT. Protein: CASKGQGSTNTEAFF.